The 20 T cell receptor beta chains below were found in one sample sequenced in a study of blood T cells in healthy people across ages. Next came a second PCR, run for roughly 6 to 11 cycles, which used a sample-barcoded 5' primer along with a J-beta primer mix. TCRdb re-called the 5' RACE reads through MiXCR, storing one row per CDR3 protein. The data hold 800,000 or so distinct CDR3 sequences, with more than 35% observed a single time. Sequenced input: blood. The receptors originated from an older man in good health.

The chain links TRBV28 to TRBJ2-7; D may be TRBD1 or TRBD2 (5 bases each). The germline V and J ends were trimmed by 5 bases and 7 bases, with 15 bases remaining between them. Germline CDR1 MDHEN, CDR2 SYDVKM. The CDR3 contains 13 residues. CDR3 region: CASSVLGREEQYF. CDR3 DNA: TGTGCCAGCAGTGTATTGGGCAGGGAGGAGCAGTACTTC. Using reference TRBV28 and TRBJ2-7 for the parts outside the CDR3, the full variable domain is DVKVTQSSRYLVKRTGEKVFLECVQDMDHENMFWYRQDPGLGLRLIYFSYDVKMKEKGDIPEGYSVSREKKERFSLILESASTNQTSMYLCASSVLGREEQYFGPGTRLTVT.

In its sample, this clonotype was seen a few times. The chain couples TRBV7-9 to TRBJ2-4, with D maybe TRBD2 (5 bases). V lost 1 base and J lost 0, with 7 bases in between. CDR1 and CDR2 from the germline V gene are SEHNR and FQNEAQ (reference sequence). This CDR3 is 15 amino acids long. The CDR3 loop reads CASSLVGRAKNIQYF. The CDR3 region has the DNA TGTGCCAGCAGCTTAGTAGGGAGAGCCAAAAACATTCAGTACTTC.

The rearrangement uses TRBV24-1 and TRBJ2-2; the D is unclear. Trimming pared 3 bases from V and 7 bases from J, leaving 14 bases between. This CDR3 region has 15 residues. Germline lookup yields CDR1 KGHDR and CDR2 SFDVKD. CDR3 in DNA: TGTGCCACCAGTGATCCCCGACGTGTCTTCGGGGAGCTGTTTTTT. It encodes CATSDPRRVFGELFF.

The chain combines TRBV5-1 with TRBJ2-1, with D tentatively TRBD1 (6 bases). The J call may be mistaken, given a closer DNA end match to TRBJ2-7. This CDR3 is 15 amino acids long. Germline assignment: CDR1 SGHRS and CDR2 YFSETQ. The CDR3 nucleotides read TGCGCCAGCAGCTCCCAGCAGGGGTTTGGCTACGAGCAGTACTTC. This sequence encodes CASSSQQGFGYEQYF.

This rearrangement joins TRBV12-3 or TRBV12-4 to TRBJ2-7, with unresolved D. The CDR3 runs to 14 residues. Trimming cost V 7 bases and J 6 bases, with 19 bases left between them. This CDR3 reads CASNPSTVLREQYF. In nucleotides, the CDR3 is TGTGCCAGCAATCCATCGACGGTGTTGCGCGAGCAGTACTTC.

This chain connects TRBV7-9 to TRBJ2-7; D may match TRBD1 or TRBD2 (5 bases each). The CDR3 contains 15 residues. Germline V gene data show CDR1 as SEHNR and CDR2 as FQNEAQ (reference sequence). Trimming took 1 base from V and 5 from J, leaving 15 bases between them. CDR3 residues: CASSLGFEGTHEQYF. CDR3 DNA: TGTGCCAGCAGCTTAGGGTTTGAGGGGACCCACGAGCAGTACTTC. Drawing the rest from reference TRBV7-9 and TRBJ2-7, the complete variable domain is DTGVSQNPRHKITKRGQNVTFRCDPISEHNRLYWYRQTLGQGPEFLTYFQNEAQLEKSRLLSDRFSAERPKGSFSTLEIQRTEQGDSAMYLCASSLGFEGTHEQYFGPGTRLTVT.

This clonotype was detected only once. V gene TRBV7-2 combines with J gene TRBJ2-3; D could derive from TRBD1 or TRBD2 (6 bases each). The V end was cut by 3 bases, the J end by 7 bases, with 17 bases between. The CDR3 is made up of 15 amino acids. Germline CDR1 reads SGHTA; CDR2 reads FQGNSA. The CDR3 sequence: CASSFTVEGGNTQYF. Here the CDR3 DNA reads TGTGCCAGCAGCTTTACTGTTGAAGGGGGGAATACGCAGTATTTT. Supplemented by reference TRBV7-2 and TRBJ2-3, the full variable domain reads GAGVSQSPSNKVTEKGKDVELRCDPISGHTALYWYRQSLGQGLEFLIYFQGNSAPDKSGLPSDRFSAERTGGSVSTLTIQRTQQEDSAVYLCASSFTVEGGNTQYFGPGTRLTVL.

In this sample, this clonotype turned up many times. The V call is TRBV29-1, the J call TRBJ2-1, with 7 positions matching TRBD1. The CDR3 spans 12 residues. The ends lost 7 bases at V and 3 bases at J; junction bases unmatched: 3. Germline V gene lookup returns CDR1 SQVTM and CDR2 ANQGSEA. The CDR3 coding sequence is TGCAGCGGTGGACAGGTCTACAATGAGCAGTTCTTC. Protein product: CSGGQVYNEQFF.

The chain couples TRBV12-3 or TRBV12-4 to TRBJ2-1, with D perhaps matching TRBD2 (6 bases). The CDR3 has 13 amino acids. With 7 bases removed from V and 7 bases from J, the gap between germline ends came to 14 bases. The CDR3 coding sequence is TGTGCCAGCATCCGGGACTCATTAAATGAGCAGTTCTTC. It yields the protein CASIRDSLNEQFF.

The rearrangement links TRBV5-6 to TRBJ1-2; 9 positions agree with TRBD1. The germline gives CDR1 SGHDT, CDR2 YYEEEE. This CDR3 region has 17 residues. Trimming took 1 base from V and 6 from J; bases not matched to a gene: 13. The CDR3 sequence is CASSLSDTGTGRNGYTF. CDR3 coding DNA: TGTGCCAGCAGCTTGTCGGACACCGGGACAGGGCGAAATGGCTACACCTTC.

As to this clonotype: One end of the junction is discordant with germline, which a read error may explain. The CDR3 reads CANSFSTDTQYF. The CDR3, as DNA: TGTGCCAACAGTTTCAGCACAGATACGCAGTATTTT. The chain uses TRBV12-3 or TRBV12-4 and TRBJ2-3; D not certain. This CDR3 region has 12 residues.

This clonotype was recorded only once. The chain is built from TRBV7-2 and TRBJ1-2; perhaps TRBD1 as D (6 bases). CDR1 is SGHTA, CDR2 FQGNSA, per germline. The CDR3 contains 14 residues. With 5 bases removed from V and 4 bases from J, the gap between germline ends came to 14 bases. CDR3 coding DNA: TGTGCCAGCAGCGGACAGTATTCCGGCTATGGCTACACCTTC. Protein sequence: CASSGQYSGYGYTF.

This chain connects TRBV29-1 to TRBJ2-5; the D is unclear. CDR3 length: 11 residues. V gave up 8 bases and J gave up 2 bases, with 9 bases separating them. Germline loops: CDR1 SQVTM, CDR2 ANQGSEA. The DNA for the CDR3 is TGCAGCACCATGGTTCAAGAGACCCAGTACTTC. This sequence encodes CSTMVQETQYF.

This clonotype was found many times. The genes are TRBV29-1 and TRBJ2-7; 8 bases are a match to TRBD2. The ends lost 2 bases at V and 4 bases at J; junction bases unmatched: 7. The CDR3 has 14 amino acids. The germline V gene encodes CDR1 SQVTM and CDR2 ANQGSEA. The CDR3 DNA sequence: TGCAGCGTTGAAACGAAAGCGGGAGCGTACGAGCAGTACTTC. Its translation: CSVETKAGAYEQYF.

This clonotype was seen more than once but under ten times. The V gene is TRBV20-1, the J gene TRBJ2-6, with D perhaps TRBD1 or TRBD2 (6 bases each). The germline gives CDR1 DFQATT, CDR2 SNEGSKA (reference sequence). The V end was cut by 3 bases, the J end by 2 bases, with 17 bases between. This CDR3 spans 17 amino acids. CDR3 nucleotide sequence: TGCAGTGCTAGTTCCGGGGGCGCTGGCGCTGGGGCCAACGTCCTGACTTTC. Translating it yields CSASSGGAGAGANVLTF.

In its sample, this clonotype was seen a few times. The rearrangement links TRBV9 to TRBJ2-1; 8 bases agree with TRBD2. The V gene's germline CDR1 is SGDLS and CDR2 YYNGEE. V lost 7 bases and J lost 5; bases outside the gene matches: 14. The CDR3 consists of 16 residues. CDR3 DNA: TGTGCCAGCGCTTCTCATAGCGGGGAGGGTCACAATGAGCAGTTCTTC. It is translated as CASASHSGEGHNEQFF.

This rearrangement joins TRBV29-1 to TRBJ2-1; 11 nucleotides agree with TRBD2. The CDR3 is made up of 18 amino acids. In germline, CDR1 is SQVTM, CDR2 ANQGSEA. Germline trimming cut 7 bases from V and 0 bases from J; bases unmatched to any gene: 14. Written as DNA, the CDR3 is TGCAGCGCCCAAGGTTCGGGACTAGCGGCAAACTCCTACAATGAGCAGTTCTTC. Amino acids: CSAQGSGLAANSYNEQFF.

The chain is built from TRBV20-1 and TRBJ1-4; 8 bases match TRBD1. V gave up 3 bases and J gave up 5 bases; unmatched junction bases: 2. Germline V gene lookup returns CDR1 DFQATT and CDR2 SNEGSKA (reference sequence). This CDR3 has 13 residues. Here the CDR3 DNA reads TGCAGTGCTAGTGACAGGGGCAATGAAAAACTGTTTTTT. Encoded protein: CSASDRGNEKLFF.

The chain is built from TRBV6-2 or TRBV6-3 and TRBJ2-1; tentatively, D is TRBD1 (5 bases). V dropped 3 bases and J dropped 0 bases, with 15 bases sitting between them. The CDR3 length is 17 residues. Germline V gives CDR1 MNHEY, CDR2 SVGEGT. CDR3 DNA: TGTGCCAGCAGTTATCTGCAGGGCCATCCCTCCTACAATGAGCAGTTCTTC. This gives the protein CASSYLQGHPSYNEQFF.

V and J are TRBV4-2 and TRBJ2-1; weak D call: TRBD1 (6 bases). The ends were cut back, 0 bases at V and 9 bases at J, with 15 bases in the middle. This CDR3 has 15 residues. The germline V gene has CDR1 LGHNA and CDR2 YNFKEQ. The CDR3 region is CASSQEGQGIGEQFF. The CDR3 DNA is TGTGCCAGCAGCCAAGAAGGGCAGGGGATAGGTGAGCAGTTCTTC.